This passage covers 4 T cell receptor beta chains from one sample sequenced in a study of blood T cell repertoires in COVID-19. TCRdb keeps only in-frame clones here, not all; method: immunoSEQ multiplex PCR. Seen here are about 270,000 clones, approximately 85% observed once, and the top ten hold roughly 6.2%. The sequenced material came from peripheral blood. The receptors derive from an elderly woman with COVID-19, enrolled during active disease.

V gene TRBV6-6 combines with J gene TRBJ2-7; D is possibly TRBD1 (6 bases). The CDR3 covers 14 residues. Germline V CDR1 and CDR2: MNHNY, SVGAGI (reference sequence). Trimming removed 2 bases from V and 2 bases from J, with 10 bases in between. In DNA, the CDR3 is TGTGCCAGCAGTTACCCGGACAGCGCCTACGAGCAGTACTTC. Its translation: CASSYPDSAYEQYF.

The chain's CDR3 is CASSLGRLTDTQYF. CDR3 sequence (DNA): TGTGCCAGCAGCTTAGGGAGACTCACAGATACGCAGTATTTT. This chain connects TRBV7-3 to TRBJ2-3; D might be TRBD2 (5 bases). V lost 2 bases to trimming and J lost 2 bases, with 8 bases between them. Per germline, CDR1 SGHTA and CDR2 FQGTGA. This CDR3 comprises 14 residues.

The V gene is TRBV2, the J gene TRBJ1-1; a possible D gene is TRBD1 (5 bases). The CDR3 length is 12 residues. V lost 7 bases to trimming and J lost 10 bases, with 16 bases between them. The V gene's germline CDR1 is SNHLY and CDR2 FYNNEI. CDR3 in DNA: TGTGCCAGCATTCTTGGGACTTCTCGAGCTTTCTTT. Translating gives CASILGTSRAFF.

This clone was observed a single time. V is TRBV6-5 and J is TRBJ2-3, with D possibly being TRBD2 (5 bases). V shed 8 bases and J shed 0 bases, with 12 bases lying between them. Germline V gives CDR1 MNHEY, CDR2 SVGAGI. The CDR3 has 14 amino acids. Written as DNA, the CDR3 is TGTGCCAGCTCGAGGGCCTGGAGCACAGATACGCAGTATTTT. This codes for CASSRAWSTDTQYF.